The 16 T cell receptor beta chains listed next were all sequenced from one sample in a study of graft-versus-host responses after intestinal transplantation. Their antigen targets remain unknown. TCRdb's table, derived via immunoSEQ multiplex PCR, lists solely in-frame clones and lacks some. Of around 100,000 clones detected, about 90% appear once; the ten largest clones hold 0.95%. Sequencing used unstimulated CD4+ T cells sorted from spleen or lymph node cells, obtained before transplant. The receptors derive from a human donor who was the organ donor for an intestinal transplant.

The rearrangement joins TRBV4-1 to TRBJ1-6; tentatively, D is TRBD1 (5 bases). Germline-derived CDR1 and CDR2 are MGHRA and YSYEKL. The CDR3 runs to 15 residues. With 3 bases removed from V and 8 bases from J, the gap between germline ends came to 14 bases. CDR3 in DNA: TGCGCCAGCAGCCAGGTAGACAGAAGTGATTCACCCCTCCACTTT. Protein: CASSQVDRSDSPLHF.

The chain employs TRBV5-4 and TRBJ2-7, with D perhaps matching TRBD1 (5 bases). Germline V gene data show CDR1 as SGHNT and CDR2 as YYREEE (reference sequence). V shed 5 bases and J shed 5 bases, with 23 bases lying between them. CDR3 length: 16 amino acids. CDR3 DNA sequence: TGTGCCAGCAGTAAGGTCGGGCGAACAGGACACGACGAGCAGTACTTC. Its protein is CASSKVGRTGHDEQYF. Full variable domain (rest looked up from reference TRBV5-4 and TRBJ2-7): ETGVTQSPTHLIKTRGQQVTLRCSSQSGHNTVSWYQQALGQGPQFIFQYYREEENGRGNFPPRFSGLQFPNYSSELNVNALELDDSALYLCASSKVGRTGHDEQYFGPGTRLTVT.

In this sample, this clone turned up a few times. The rearrangement uses TRBV11-3 and TRBJ2-7; D possibly matches TRBD1 or TRBD2 (5 bases each). Looked up from germline, CDR1 is SGHNT and CDR2 is YENEEA. V was clipped by 7 bases and J by 3 bases, with 13 bases between them. The CDR3 has 13 residues. CDR3 region: CASMQGTDYEQYF. CDR3 nucleotide sequence: TGTGCCAGCATGCAAGGGACGGACTACGAGCAGTACTTC.

The chain has TRBV30 and TRBJ1-1; D remains unclear. The CDR3 has 13 residues. Trimming pared 4 bases from V and 6 bases from J, leaving 15 bases between. The germline gives CDR1 GTSNPN, CDR2 SVGIG (reference sequence). The CDR3 bases are TGTGCCTGGACCATGGCCGGGCGGGCTGAAGCTTTCTTT. This encodes CAWTMAGRAEAFF.

The J gene is TRBJ1-4, the V gene TRBV6-1; possible D gene TRBD1, 5 bases. The CDR3 is made up of 15 amino acids. Trimming shortened V by 5 bases and J by 4 bases, and 14 bases separated the two germline ends. In germline, CDR1 is MNHNS, CDR2 SASEGT. The CDR3 DNA reads TGTGCCAGCAGTTTCACCCCGGGACTTAATGAAAAACTGTTTTTT. Amino acids: CASSFTPGLNEKLFF.

This clone appeared once. This sequence joins TRBV4-1 and TRBJ2-3; TRBD2 aligns across 8 bases. The CDR3 runs to 16 residues. Germline V gives CDR1 MGHRA, CDR2 YSYEKL. J gave up 6 bases and V 3 bases, and 11 bases lay outside the gene matches. CDR3 DNA sequence: TGCGCCAGCAGCCAGGTCGGACTAGCCCTTTCGGATACGCAGTATTTT. Amino acids: CASSQVGLALSDTQYF.

This chain connects TRBV6-5 to TRBJ1-3, with 9 bases matching TRBD1. CDR3 length: 16 amino acids. Trimming took 0 bases from V and 4 from J; bases not matched to a gene: 4. Per the germline V gene, CDR1 is MNHEY and CDR2 is SVGAGI. The CDR3 DNA reads as TGTGCCAGCAGTTACTCGGGACAGGGTTCGGGAAACACCATATATTTT. As protein: CASSYSGQGSGNTIYF.

This chain links TRBV9 with TRBJ1-5, with a tentative D call TRBD1 (6 bases). Per germline, CDR1 SGDLS and CDR2 YYNGEE. The CDR3 runs 15 residues. Between the trimmed V and J ends, which lost 0 bases and 4 bases, there was a span of 11 bases. As DNA, the CDR3 is TGTGCCAGCAGCGTAGATGCTGGGACAAATCAGCCCCAGCATTTT. It encodes CASSVDAGTNQPQHF.

The chain links TRBV7-9 to TRBJ2-4; either TRBD1 or TRBD2 may supply D (5 bases each). Germline V gene data show CDR1 as SEHNR and CDR2 as FQNEAQ (reference sequence). Trimming pared 0 bases from V and 1 base from J, leaving 13 bases between. The CDR3 has 17 amino acids. The CDR3 reads CASSLAGPVSAKNIQYF. CDR3 bases: TGTGCCAGCAGCTTAGCGGGACCGGTGTCGGCCAAAAACATTCAGTACTTC.

This rearrangement joins TRBV11-2 to TRBJ2-7; D not certain. Germline assignment: CDR1 SGHAT and CDR2 FQNNGV. V dropped 6 bases and J dropped 3 bases, with 21 bases sitting between them. CDR3 length: 16 residues. CDR3: CASSRPGRGGFYEQYF. In DNA form, the CDR3 reads TGTGCCAGCAGTAGACCCGGCCGTGGCGGATTCTACGAGCAGTACTTC.

This rearrangement joins TRBV27 to TRBJ2-1, with no clear D. The CDR3 runs to 16 residues. Germline CDR1 MNHEY, CDR2 SMNVEV (reference sequence). Trimming removed 4 bases at V and 3 bases at J, with 16 bases between. CDR3 DNA sequence: TGTGCCAGCAGTTGGGGTGATCATAAATACTACAATGAGCAGTTCTTC. It encodes CASSWGDHKYYNEQFF.

The chain carries TRBV30 and TRBJ1-6; possibly TRBD1 for D (6 bases). V lost 1 base to trimming and J lost 7 bases, with 14 bases between them. Germline V gene sequence: CDR1 GTSNPN, CDR2 SVGIG (reference sequence). This CDR3 is built from 15 residues. Here the CDR3 DNA reads TGTGCCTGGAGTGGGGGGGGGCGCGGGAATTCACCCCTCCACTTT. It is translated as CAWSGGGRGNSPLHF. Using reference TRBV30 and TRBJ1-6 for the parts outside the CDR3, the full variable domain is SQTIHQWPATLVQPVGSPLSLECTVEGTSNPNLYWYRQAAGRGLQLLFYSVGIGQISSEVPQNLSASRPQDRQFILSSKKLLLSDSGFYLCAWSGGGRGNSPLHFGNGTRLTVT.

The chain uses TRBV20-1 and TRBJ2-7; no clear D. The CDR3 consists of 11 residues. The germline V gene has CDR1 DFQATT and CDR2 SNEGSKA (reference sequence). V gave up 1 base and J gave up 3 bases, with 4 bases separating them. The CDR3 bases are TGCAGTGCTAGAGCGGGCTACGAGCAGTACTTC. Translating it yields CSARAGYEQYF.

This clone has just a few counts. The same CDR3 is also encoded by other DNA sequences in this sample. This rearrangement joins TRBV18 to TRBJ1-5; D may be TRBD1 (5 bases). The CDR3 totals 13 residues. The V and J ends lost 6 bases and 5 bases respectively, with 11 bases between them. The V gene's germline CDR1 is KGHSH and CDR2 LQKENI. The CDR3 reads CASSGQGDQPQHF. In DNA, the CDR3 is TGTGCCAGCTCTGGGCAGGGTGATCAGCCCCAGCATTTT.

This clone was seen once. The chain links TRBV6-5 to TRBJ2-7; no clear D. The CDR3 is 14 residues long. V was shortened by 6 bases and J by 2 bases, with 14 bases between the two germline ends. Germline CDR1 MNHEY, CDR2 SVGAGI. The CDR3 DNA is TGTGCCAGCAGCTTCGACCCCGCCACCTACGAGCAGTACTTC. Translated, it gives CASSFDPATYEQYF.

This clone showed up just once. The gene calls are TRBV6-1 and TRBJ1-1, with 7 bases aligning to TRBD1. With 6 bases clipped from V and 5 bases from J, the junction kept 6 bases outside the gene matches. CDR3 length equals 13 residues. In germline, CDR1 is MNHNS, CDR2 SASEGT. In nucleotides, the CDR3 is TGTGCCAGCAGGACAGGGAGTTGGACTGAAGCTTTCTTT. As protein: CASRTGSWTEAFF.